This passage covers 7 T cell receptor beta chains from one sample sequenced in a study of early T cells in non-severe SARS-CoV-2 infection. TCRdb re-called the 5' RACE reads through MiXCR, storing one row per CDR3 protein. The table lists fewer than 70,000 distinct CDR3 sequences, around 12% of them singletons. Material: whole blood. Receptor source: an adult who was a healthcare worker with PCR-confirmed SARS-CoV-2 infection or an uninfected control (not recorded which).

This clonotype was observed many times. The CDR3 is CASSLGDRAHEQYF. The DNA for the CDR3 is TGTGCCAGCAGCTTAGGGGACAGGGCCCACGAGCAGTACTTC. The V call is TRBV7-8, the J call TRBJ2-7; 9 bases fit TRBD1. Germline lookup yields CDR1 SGHVS and CDR2 FQNEAQ. J lost 5 bases, V lost 1 base, and 3 bases had no gene match. This CDR3 is built from 14 residues.

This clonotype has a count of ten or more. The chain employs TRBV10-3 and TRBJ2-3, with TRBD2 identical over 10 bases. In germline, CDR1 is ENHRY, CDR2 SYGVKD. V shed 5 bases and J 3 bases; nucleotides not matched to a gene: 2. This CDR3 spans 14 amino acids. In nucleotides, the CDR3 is TGTGCCATCAGTTTAGCGGGAGGAACAGATACGCAGTATTTT. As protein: CAISLAGGTDTQYF.

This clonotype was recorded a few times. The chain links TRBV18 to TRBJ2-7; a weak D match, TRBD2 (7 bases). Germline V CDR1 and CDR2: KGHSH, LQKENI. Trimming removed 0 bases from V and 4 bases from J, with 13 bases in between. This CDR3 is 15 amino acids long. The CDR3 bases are TGTGCCAGCTCACCACCGGCGGCGGGGGCGTACGAGCAGTACTTC. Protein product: CASSPPAAGAYEQYF.

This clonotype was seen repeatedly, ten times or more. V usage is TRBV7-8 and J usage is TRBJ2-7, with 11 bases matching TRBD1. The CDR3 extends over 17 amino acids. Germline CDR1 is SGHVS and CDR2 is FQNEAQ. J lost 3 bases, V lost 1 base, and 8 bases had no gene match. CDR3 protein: CASSLGSGTGGHYEQYF. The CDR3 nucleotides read TGTGCCAGCAGCTTAGGAAGCGGGACAGGGGGACACTACGAGCAGTACTTC.

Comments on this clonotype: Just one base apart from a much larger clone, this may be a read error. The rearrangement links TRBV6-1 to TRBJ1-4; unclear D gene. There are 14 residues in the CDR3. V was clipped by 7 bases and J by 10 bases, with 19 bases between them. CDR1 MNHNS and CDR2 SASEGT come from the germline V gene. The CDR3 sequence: CASKVMAASGKLFF. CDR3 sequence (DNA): TGTGCCAGCAAGGTTATGGCCGCCTCCGGAAAACTGTTTTTT.

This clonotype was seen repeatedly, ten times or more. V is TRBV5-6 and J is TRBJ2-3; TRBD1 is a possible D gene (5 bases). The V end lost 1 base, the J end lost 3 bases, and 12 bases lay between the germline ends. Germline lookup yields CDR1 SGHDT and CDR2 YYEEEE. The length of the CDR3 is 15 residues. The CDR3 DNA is TGTGCCAGCAGCTTGTCAGGGCGCCTGACAGATACGCAGTATTTT. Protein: CASSLSGRLTDTQYF.

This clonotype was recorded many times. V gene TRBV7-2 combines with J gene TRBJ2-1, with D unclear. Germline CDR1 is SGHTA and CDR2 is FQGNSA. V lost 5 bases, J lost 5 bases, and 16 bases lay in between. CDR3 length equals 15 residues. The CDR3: CASSHDSAPNNEQFF. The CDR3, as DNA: TGTGCCAGCAGCCATGACTCCGCGCCGAACAATGAGCAGTTCTTC.